The sequence of this T cell receptor (beta chain) was determined in a study of OX40 agonist ivuxolimab in advanced cancers. Study details: Patients received intravenous ivuxolimab every 2 weeks at 0.01 to 10 mg/kg.

The CDR3 has 15 residues. Per germline, CDR1 SGHNT and CDR2 YENEEA. V lost 5 bases and J 5 bases, leaving 16 bases between the germline ends. Note on this clone: The antigen remains unidentified.

The table came from immunoSEQ multiplex PCR; TCRdb's copy has only in-frame clones and leaves some out. In the table there are more than 55,000 clones, about nine tenths of which are singletons. The study's findings and limits: People who partly responded at 0.1-3.0 mg/kg had some of the least clonal expansion seen. Nonresponders, in some cases, also had low normalized T-cell clonal expansion. More expanded clones were seen, on average, in CD8+ T cells than in CD4+.

The material was CD4+ or CD8+ T cells sorted from blood, obtained in a trial of the OX40 agonist ivuxolimab. This TCR was sampled from an adult with an advanced solid tumor such as melanoma, head and neck, liver or kidney cancer. V is TRBV11-3 and J is TRBJ2-1, with D possibly TRBD1 on 5 matching bases. The CDR3 sequence: CASSPNIGADNEQFF. The CDR3 DNA is TGTGCCAGCAGCCCAAACATTGGGGCGGACAATGAGCAGTTCTTC.